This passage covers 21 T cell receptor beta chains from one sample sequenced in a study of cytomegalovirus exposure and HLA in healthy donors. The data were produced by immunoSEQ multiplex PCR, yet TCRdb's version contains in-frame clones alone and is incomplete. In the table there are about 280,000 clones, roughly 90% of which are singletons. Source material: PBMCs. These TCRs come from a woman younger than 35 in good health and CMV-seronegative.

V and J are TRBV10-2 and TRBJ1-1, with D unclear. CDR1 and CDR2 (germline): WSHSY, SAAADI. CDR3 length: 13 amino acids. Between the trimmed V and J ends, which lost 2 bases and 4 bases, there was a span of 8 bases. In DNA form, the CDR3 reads TGCGCCAGCAGTGAGCTTTTGAGCACTGAAGCTTTCTTT. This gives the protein CASSELLSTEAFF.

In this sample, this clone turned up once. Here the CDR3 reads CASSQDMVGTGPYEQYF. CDR3 sequence (DNA): TGTGCCAGCAGCCAAGATATGGTCGGGACAGGACCCTACGAGCAGTACTTC. V is TRBV14 and J is TRBJ2-7, with TRBD1 identical over 8 bases. V gave up 0 bases and J gave up 2 bases; unmatched junction bases: 9. The CDR3 sequence is 17 residues long. CDR1 and CDR2 (germline): SGHDN, FVKESK. Complete variable domain (other parts from reference TRBV14 and TRBJ2-7): EAGVTQFPSHSVIEKGQTVTLRCDPISGHDNLYWYRRVMGKEIKFLLHFVKESKQDESGMPNNRFLAERTGGTYSTLKVQPAELEDSGVYFCASSQDMVGTGPYEQYFGPGTRLTVT.

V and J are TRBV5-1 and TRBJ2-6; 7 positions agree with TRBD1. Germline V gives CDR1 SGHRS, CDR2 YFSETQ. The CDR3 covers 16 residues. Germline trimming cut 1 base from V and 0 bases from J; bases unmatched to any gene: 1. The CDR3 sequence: CASSLNRGSGANVLTF. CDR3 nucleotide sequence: TGCGCCAGCAGCTTGAACAGGGGCTCTGGGGCCAACGTCCTGACTTTC.

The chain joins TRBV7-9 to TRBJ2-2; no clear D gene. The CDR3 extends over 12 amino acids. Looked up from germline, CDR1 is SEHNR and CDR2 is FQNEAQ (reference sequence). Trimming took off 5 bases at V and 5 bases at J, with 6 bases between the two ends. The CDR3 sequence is CASSEWTGELFF. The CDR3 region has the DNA TGTGCCAGCAGCGAGTGGACCGGGGAGCTGTTTTTT.

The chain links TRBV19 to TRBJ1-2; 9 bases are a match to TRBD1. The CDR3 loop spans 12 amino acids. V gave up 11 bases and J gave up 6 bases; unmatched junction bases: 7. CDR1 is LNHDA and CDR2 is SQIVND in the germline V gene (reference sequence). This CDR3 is CAWGQGFNGYTF. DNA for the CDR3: TGTGCCTGGGGACAGGGTTTCAATGGCTACACCTTC.

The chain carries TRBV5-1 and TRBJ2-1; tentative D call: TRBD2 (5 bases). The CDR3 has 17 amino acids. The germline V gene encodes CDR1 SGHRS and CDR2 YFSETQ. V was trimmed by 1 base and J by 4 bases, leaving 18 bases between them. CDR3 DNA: TGCGCCAGCAGCTTGAGGGAGTCTTCGTCGCGTTACAATGAGCAGTTCTTC. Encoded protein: CASSLRESSSRYNEQFF. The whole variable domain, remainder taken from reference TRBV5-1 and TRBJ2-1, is KAGVTQTPRYLIKTRGQQVTLSCSPISGHRSVSWYQQTPGQGLQFLFEYFSETQRNKGNFPGRFSGRQFSNSRSEMNVSTLELGDSALYLCASSLRESSSRYNEQFFGPGTRLTVL.

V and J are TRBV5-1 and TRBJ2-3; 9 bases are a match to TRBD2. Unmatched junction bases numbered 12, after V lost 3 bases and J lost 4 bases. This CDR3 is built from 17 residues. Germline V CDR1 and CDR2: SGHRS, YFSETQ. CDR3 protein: CASSSSTSGYPSDTQYF. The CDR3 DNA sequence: TGCGCCAGCAGCTCCTCTACTAGCGGGTACCCATCAGATACGCAGTATTTT.

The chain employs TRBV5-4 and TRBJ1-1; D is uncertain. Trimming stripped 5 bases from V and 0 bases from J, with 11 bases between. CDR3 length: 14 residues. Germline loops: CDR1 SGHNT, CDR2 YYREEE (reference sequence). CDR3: CASSYGRVNTEAFF. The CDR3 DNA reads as TGTGCCAGCAGTTACGGGAGGGTGAACACTGAAGCTTTCTTT.

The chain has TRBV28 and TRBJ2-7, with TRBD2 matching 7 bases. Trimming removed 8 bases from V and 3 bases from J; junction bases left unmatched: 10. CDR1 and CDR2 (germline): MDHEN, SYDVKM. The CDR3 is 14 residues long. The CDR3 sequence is CASVGGGALYEQYF. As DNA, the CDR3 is TGTGCCAGCGTTGGGGGAGGGGCCCTCTACGAGCAGTACTTC.

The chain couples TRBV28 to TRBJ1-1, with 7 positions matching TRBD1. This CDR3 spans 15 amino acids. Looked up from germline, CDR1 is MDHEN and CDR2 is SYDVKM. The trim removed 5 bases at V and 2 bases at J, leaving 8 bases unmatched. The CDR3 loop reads CASSDPRQGNTEAFF. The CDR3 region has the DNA TGTGCCAGCAGTGACCCCCGACAGGGAAACACTGAAGCTTTCTTT.

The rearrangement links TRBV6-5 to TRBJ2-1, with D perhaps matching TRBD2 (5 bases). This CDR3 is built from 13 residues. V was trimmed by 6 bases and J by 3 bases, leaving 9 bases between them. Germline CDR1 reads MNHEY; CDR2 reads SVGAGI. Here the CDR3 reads CASSPGVYNEQFF. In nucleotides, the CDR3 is TGTGCCAGCAGCCCCGGGGTCTACAATGAGCAGTTCTTC.

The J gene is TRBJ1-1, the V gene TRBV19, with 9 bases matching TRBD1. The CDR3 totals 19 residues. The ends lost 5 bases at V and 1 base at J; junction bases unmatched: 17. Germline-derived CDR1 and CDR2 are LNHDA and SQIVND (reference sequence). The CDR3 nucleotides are TGTGCCAGTAGTCCCCCCTCTGGGTGGGCGACAGGGGGGAACACTGAAGCTTTCTTT. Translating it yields CASSPPSGWATGGNTEAFF.

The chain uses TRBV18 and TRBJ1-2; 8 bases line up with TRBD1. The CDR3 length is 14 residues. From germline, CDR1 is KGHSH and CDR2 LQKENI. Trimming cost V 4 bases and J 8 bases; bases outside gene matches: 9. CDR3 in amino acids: CASSLDRGVWGYTF. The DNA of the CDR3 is TGTGCCAGCTCACTCGACAGGGGAGTTTGGGGCTACACCTTC.

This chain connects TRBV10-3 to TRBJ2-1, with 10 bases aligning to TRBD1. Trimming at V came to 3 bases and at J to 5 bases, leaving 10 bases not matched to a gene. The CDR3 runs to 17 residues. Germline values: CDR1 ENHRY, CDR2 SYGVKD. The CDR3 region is CAISDSRDRGEDNEQFF. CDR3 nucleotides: TGTGCCATCAGTGACTCTCGGGACAGGGGAGAGGACAATGAGCAGTTCTTC.

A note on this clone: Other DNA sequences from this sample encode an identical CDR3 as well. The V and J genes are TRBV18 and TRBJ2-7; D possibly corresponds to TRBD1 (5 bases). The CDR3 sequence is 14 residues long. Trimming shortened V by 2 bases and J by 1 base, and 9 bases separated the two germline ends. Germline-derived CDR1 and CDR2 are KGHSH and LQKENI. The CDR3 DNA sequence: TGTGCCAGCTCACCAGATCAGGGTTCCTACGAGCAGTACTTC. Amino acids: CASSPDQGSYEQYF. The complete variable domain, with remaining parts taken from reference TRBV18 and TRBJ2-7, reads NAGVMQNPRHLVRRRGQEARLRCSPMKGHSHVYWYRQLPEEGLKFMVYLQKENIIDESGMPKERFSAEFPKEGPSILRIQQVVRGDSAAYFCASSPDQGSYEQYFGPGTRLTVT.

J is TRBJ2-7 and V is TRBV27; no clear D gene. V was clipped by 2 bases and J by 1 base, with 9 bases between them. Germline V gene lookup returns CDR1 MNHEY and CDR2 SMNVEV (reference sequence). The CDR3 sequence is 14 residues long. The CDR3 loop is CASSLSALSYEQYF. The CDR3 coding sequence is TGTGCCAGCAGTTTAAGCGCCCTATCCTACGAGCAGTACTTC.

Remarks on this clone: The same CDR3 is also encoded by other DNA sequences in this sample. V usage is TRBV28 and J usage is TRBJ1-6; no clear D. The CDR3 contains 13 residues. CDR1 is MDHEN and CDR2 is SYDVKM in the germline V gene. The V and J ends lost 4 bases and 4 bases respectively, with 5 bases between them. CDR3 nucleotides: TGTGCCAGCAGTTCGAGTTATAATTCACCCCTCCACTTT. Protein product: CASSSSYNSPLHF.

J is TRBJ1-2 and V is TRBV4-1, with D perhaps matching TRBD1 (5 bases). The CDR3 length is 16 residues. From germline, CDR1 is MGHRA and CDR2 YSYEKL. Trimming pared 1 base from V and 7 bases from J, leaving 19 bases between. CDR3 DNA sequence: TGCGCCAGCAGCCAAGGGGGGTCGGGGGGTTATCTTGGCTACACCTTC. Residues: CASSQGGSGGYLGYTF.

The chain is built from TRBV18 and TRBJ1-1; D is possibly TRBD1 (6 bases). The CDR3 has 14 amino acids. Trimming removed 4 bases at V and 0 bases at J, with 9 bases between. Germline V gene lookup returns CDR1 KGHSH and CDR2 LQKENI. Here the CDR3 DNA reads TGTGCCAGCTCACTGGGACAATTGAACACTGAAGCTTTCTTT. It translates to CASSLGQLNTEAFF.

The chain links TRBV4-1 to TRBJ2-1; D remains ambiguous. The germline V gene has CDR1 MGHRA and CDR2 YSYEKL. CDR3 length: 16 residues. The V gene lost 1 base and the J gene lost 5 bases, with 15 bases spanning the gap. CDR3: CASSQAGARPDNEQFF. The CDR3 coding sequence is TGCGCCAGCAGCCAAGCTGGAGCGAGGCCCGACAATGAGCAGTTCTTC.

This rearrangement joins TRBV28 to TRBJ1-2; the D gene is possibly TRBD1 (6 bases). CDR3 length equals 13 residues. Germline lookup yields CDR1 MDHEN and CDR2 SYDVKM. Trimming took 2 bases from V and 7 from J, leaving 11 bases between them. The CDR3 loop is CASSLVTGAGYTF. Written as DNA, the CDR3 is TGTGCCAGCAGTTTAGTGACAGGCGCTGGCTACACCTTC.